This T cell receptor (beta chain) came from a study of cytomegalovirus exposure and HLA in healthy donors. Per germline, CDR1 MNHEY and CDR2 SMNVEV (reference sequence). Unmatched junction bases numbered 1, after V lost 2 bases and J lost 0 bases. The CDR3 contains 15 residues. The primer mix had 60 Vbeta and 13 Jbeta primers. Profiling relied on immunoSEQ multiplex PCR, and the TCRdb table lists in-frame clones only, not all of them. The sample has 200,000 to 300,000 clones, approximately 84% seen once. Specimen: PBMCs. The receptor was isolated from a woman aged 40 to 50 in good health and CMV-seropositive. The chain carries TRBV27 and TRBJ2-7; 10 positions agree with TRBD1. The CDR3 region has the DNA TGTGCCAGCAGTTTACGGACAGGGGGCTCCTACGAGCAGTACTTC. This encodes CASSLRTGGSYEQYF.